These 6 T cell receptor beta chains share one sample of origin, sequenced in a study of a mutant IDH1 vaccine in newly diagnosed glioma. The protocol was immunoSEQ multiplex PCR, while the TCRdb copy is restricted to in-frame clones and leaves out a portion. The top ten hold 5.4% of the sample, which has about 21,000 clones, 70% to 90% seen once. The time point: baseline, week 1 (first vaccination visit). Described treatment: pre-vaccination baseline after standard-of-care therapy. The sample was PBMCs, taken from a glioma patient treated with radiotherapy, temozolomide or both. These receptors all come from a man aged 35-49 years with glioma.

The rearrangement links TRBV30 to TRBJ2-1; TRBD2 is a possible D gene (7 bases). V was trimmed by 5 bases and J by 8 bases, leaving 16 bases between them. The CDR3 runs 13 residues. CDR1 and CDR2 (germline): GTSNPN, SVGIG (reference sequence). CDR3 amino acids: CAWGWGGRDEQFF. The CDR3 nucleotides read TGTGCCTGGGGGTGGGGGGGCCGGGATGAGCAGTTCTTC.

The genes are TRBV6-6 and TRBJ2-5, with 7 bases matching TRBD1. CDR1 and CDR2 (germline): MNHNY, SVGAGI (reference sequence). The CDR3 covers 10 residues. After removal of 7 bases from V and 14 bases from J, the junction contained 7 bases not matched to a gene. The CDR3 loop reads CASIGDSVYF. CDR3 nucleotides: TGTGCCAGCATAGGGGACAGCGTCTACTTC.

The gene calls are TRBV28 and TRBJ1-1; weak D call: TRBD1 (6 bases). Deletions cut 3 bases from V and 4 bases from J, with 15 bases between. CDR3 size: 15 residues. Per the germline V gene, CDR1 is MDHEN and CDR2 is SYDVKM. CDR3 in DNA: TGTGCCAGCAGTTTGTTTTCCGGGGGCGGCACTGAAGCTTTCTTT. Translated: CASSLFSGGGTEAFF. Variable domain in full (rest from reference TRBV28 and TRBJ1-1): DVKVTQSSRYLVKRTGEKVFLECVQDMDHENMFWYRQDPGLGLRLIYFSYDVKMKEKGDIPEGYSVSREKKERFSLILESASTNQTSMYLCASSLFSGGGTEAFFGQGTRLTVV.

The chain carries TRBV4-1 and TRBJ2-2, with 7 bases identical to TRBD2. The CDR3 has 16 residues. After removal of 1 base from V and 6 bases from J, the junction contained 8 bases not matched to a gene. In germline, CDR1 is MGHRA, CDR2 YSYEKL. The CDR3 bases are TGCGCCAGCAGCCAAGGATTAGCAGGGAGGGCCGGGGAGCTGTTTTTT. As protein: CASSQGLAGRAGELFF.

The V call is TRBV29-1, the J call TRBJ2-2, with D possibly TRBD1 on 6 matching bases. Germline values: CDR1 SQVTM, CDR2 ANQGSEA. Trimming removed 4 bases at V and 0 bases at J, with 6 bases between. CDR3 size: 13 residues. The CDR3 DNA follows: TGCAGCGTTGGGACAGCGAACACCGGGGAGCTGTTTTTT. Amino acid sequence: CSVGTANTGELFF.

In DNA, the CDR3 is TGTGCCAGCAGCCAAGGACTTAAAAAAGGGAAGGGCTACGAGCAGTACTTC. This encodes CASSQGLKKGKGYEQYF. V gene TRBV14 combines with J gene TRBJ2-7; D uncertain. The CDR3 is 17 amino acids. Trimming removed 1 base at V and 3 bases at J, with 19 bases between. Germline values: CDR1 SGHDN, CDR2 FVKESK.